The 24 T cell receptor beta chains listed next were all sequenced from one sample in a study of shared clonotypes between healthy human individuals. Clones were sequenced by immunoSEQ multiplex PCR, and TCRdb holds only the in-frame ones, with some missing. The table includes around 120,000 clones, just over 65% detected once. The source material was memory CD8+ T cells sorted from blood. The subset here: CD45RO+ cells pooled with CCR7-negative TemRA cells. Source of these receptors: a woman aged 25 to 39 in good health.

The chain uses TRBV11-2 and TRBJ2-7; 8 positions agree with TRBD1. The CDR3 sequence is 12 residues long. J lost 4 bases, V lost 5 bases, and 1 base had no gene match. Germline-derived CDR1 and CDR2 are SGHAT and FQNNGV. The CDR3 is CASSRQGYEQYF. In DNA form, the CDR3 reads TGTGCCAGCAGCCGACAGGGGTACGAGCAGTACTTC. Full variable domain (outside the CDR3, taken from reference TRBV11-2 and TRBJ2-7): EAGVAQSPRYKIIEKRQSVAFWCNPISGHATLYWYQQILGQGPKLLIQFQNNGVVDDSQLPKDRFSAERLKGVDSTLKIQPAKLEDSAVYLCASSRQGYEQYFGPGTRLTVT.

The chain combines TRBV7-9 with TRBJ2-1; 14 nucleotides match TRBD2. The CDR3 consists of 16 residues. With V trimmed by 5 bases and J by 5 bases, 5 bases remained unmatched. The germline CDR1 and CDR2 sequences are SEHNR and FQNEAQ (reference sequence). CDR3 residues: CASSDPTSGRDNEQFF. The CDR3 DNA sequence: TGTGCCAGCAGCGACCCGACTAGCGGGAGGGACAATGAGCAGTTCTTC.

This clone has a count of ten or more. The gene calls are TRBV9 and TRBJ1-3; weak D call: TRBD1 (5 bases). Germline lookup yields CDR1 SGDLS and CDR2 YYNGEE. V lost 3 bases and J 4 bases, leaving 11 bases between the germline ends. The CDR3 sequence is 14 residues long. DNA for the CDR3: TGTGCCAGCAGCGGCCGACAGCACGGAAACACCATATATTTT. Protein sequence: CASSGRQHGNTIYF.

This clone was seen only once. The rearrangement uses TRBV5-1 and TRBJ2-3, with D possibly being TRBD2 (5 bases). The CDR3 consists of 15 residues. Per the germline V gene, CDR1 is SGHRS and CDR2 is YFSETQ. The V and J ends lost 0 bases and 2 bases respectively, with 10 bases between them. CDR3 amino acids: CASSLESLATDTQYF. The CDR3 DNA reads as TGCGCCAGCAGCTTGGAGTCTCTAGCCACAGATACGCAGTATTTT.

The chain employs TRBV6-1 and TRBJ1-5; D is undetermined. The CDR3 totals 12 residues. Germline-derived CDR1 and CDR2 are MNHNS and SASEGT. Trimming stripped 1 base from V and 11 bases from J, with 9 bases between. DNA of the CDR3: TGTGCCAGCAGTGAAGGCTGGTCGGCCCAGCATTTT. Translation gives CASSEGWSAQHF.

The chain carries TRBV11-2 and TRBJ2-3; D is tentatively TRBD1 or TRBD2 (5 bases each). The CDR3 spans 16 residues. The germline V and J ends were trimmed by 1 base and 5 bases, with 16 bases remaining between them. Germline V lookup: CDR1 SGHAT, CDR2 FQNNGV. CDR3 amino acids: CASSLGVWDGIDTQYF. The CDR3 DNA reads TGTGCCAGCAGCTTAGGGGTGTGGGACGGTATAGATACGCAGTATTTT.

This chain uses TRBV27 with TRBJ2-2, with D possibly being TRBD2 (6 bases). Germline CDR1 is MNHEY and CDR2 is SMNVEV (reference sequence). The CDR3 covers 11 residues. V dropped 8 bases and J dropped 7 bases, with 8 bases sitting between them. DNA of the CDR3: TGTGCCAGCGTGGGGGGCGGGGAGCTGTTTTTT. It translates to CASVGGGELFF.

This chain joins TRBV7-9 and TRBJ1-1, with 7 bases aligning to TRBD1. The germline CDR1 and CDR2 sequences are SEHNR and FQNEAQ (reference sequence). V lost 1 base and J lost 0; bases outside the gene matches: 5. CDR3 length equals 16 residues. In DNA form, the CDR3 reads TGTGCCAGCAGCTTAGAGGGACAGTCCATGAACACTGAAGCTTTCTTT. The encoded protein is CASSLEGQSMNTEAFF. The full variable domain, in which reference TRBV7-9 and TRBJ1-1 provide the parts outside the CDR3, is DTGVSQNPRHKITKRGQNVTFRCDPISEHNRLYWYRQTLGQGPEFLTYFQNEAQLEKSRLLSDRFSAERPKGSFSTLEIQRTEQGDSAMYLCASSLEGQSMNTEAFFGQGTRLTVV.

This clone came up a few times. The chain joins TRBV7-9 to TRBJ2-2; 9 nucleotides align to TRBD1. Germline V lookup: CDR1 SEHNR, CDR2 FQNEAQ (reference sequence). V gave up 0 bases and J gave up 6 bases; unmatched junction bases: 14. There are 19 residues in the CDR3. The CDR3 DNA sequence: TGTGCCAGCAGCTTAGCGCAAGTGACCGACAGGGGGTCCCCCGGGGAGCTGTTTTTT. It is translated as CASSLAQVTDRGSPGELFF.

This clone was seen a handful of times. The chain carries TRBV9 and TRBJ2-7; D not resolved. Between the trimmed V and J ends, which lost 4 bases and 3 bases, there was a span of 14 bases. CDR3 length: 14 amino acids. Germline V CDR1 and CDR2: SGDLS, YYNGEE. The CDR3 nucleotides are TGTGCCAGCAGCCCGAACTCCTATATCTACGAGCAGTACTTC. Its protein is CASSPNSYIYEQYF.

The chain uses TRBV7-2 and TRBJ2-3, with D possibly matching TRBD1 (5 bases). The germline V and J ends were trimmed by 5 bases and 4 bases, with 13 bases remaining between them. The CDR3 is made up of 14 amino acids. Germline CDR1 and CDR2: SGHTA and FQGNSA. CDR3 in amino acids: CASSPKGSADTQYF. The CDR3 nucleotides are TGTGCCAGCAGCCCCAAGGGGTCCGCAGATACGCAGTATTTT.

This clone has just a few counts. V usage is TRBV7-9 and J usage is TRBJ2-2; TRBD1 matches 12 bases. V shed 1 base, J shed 6 bases, and the junction held 6 bases outside the gene matches. Germline lookup yields CDR1 SEHNR and CDR2 FQNEAQ (reference sequence). The CDR3 is made up of 17 amino acids. The CDR3 sequence is CASSLGPGQGAAGELFF. In nucleotides, the CDR3 is TGTGCCAGCAGCTTAGGACCGGGACAGGGGGCCGCCGGGGAGCTGTTTTTT. Full variable domain (outside the CDR3, taken from reference TRBV7-9 and TRBJ2-2): DTGVSQNPRHKITKRGQNVTFRCDPISEHNRLYWYRQTLGQGPEFLTYFQNEAQLEKSRLLSDRFSAERPKGSFSTLEIQRTEQGDSAMYLCASSLGPGQGAAGELFFGEGSRLTVL.

The chain carries TRBV13 and TRBJ2-1; possibly TRBD1 or TRBD2 for D (5 bases each). V was shortened by 6 bases and J by 8 bases, with 20 bases between the two germline ends. CDR1 is PRHDT and CDR2 is FYEKMQ in the germline V gene (reference sequence). The length of the CDR3 is 15 residues. The CDR3 DNA sequence: TGTGCCAGCAGTGTTTGGGGGAGTGAGAGGGATGAGCAGTTCTTC. Residues: CASSVWGSERDEQFF.

The chain joins TRBV11-1 to TRBJ2-2; TRBD1 matches at 7 bases. Trimming cost V 6 bases and J 5 bases; bases outside gene matches: 6. This CDR3 has 14 amino acids. CDR1 and CDR2 from the germline V gene are SGHAT and FQDESV (reference sequence). CDR3 region: CASSSGTETGELFF. In DNA, the CDR3 is TGTGCCAGCAGTTCCGGGACAGAAACCGGGGAGCTGTTTTTT.

This sequence joins TRBV19 and TRBJ1-1; 7 bases are a match to TRBD1. Germline lookup yields CDR1 LNHDA and CDR2 SQIVND (reference sequence). There are 14 residues in the CDR3. The trim removed 5 bases at V and 4 bases at J, leaving 7 bases unmatched. CDR3 sequence (DNA): TGTGCCAGTAGTCCCCGGGACAGCGGCACTGAAGCTTTCTTT. It translates to CASSPRDSGTEAFF.

The rearrangement joins TRBV4-1 to TRBJ1-3; the D is unclear. This CDR3 spans 14 amino acids. V was pared by 6 bases and J by 1 base, with 10 bases between. Germline V gene lookup returns CDR1 MGHRA and CDR2 YSYEKL. The DNA for the CDR3 is TGCGCCAGCAGACCCCCCCGATCTGGAAACACCATATATTTT. As protein: CASRPPRSGNTIYF.

This clone appeared many times. The V gene is TRBV4-2, the J gene TRBJ2-1; 8 bases are a match to TRBD2. The CDR3 runs to 16 residues. The V gene's germline CDR1 is LGHNA and CDR2 YNFKEQ. After removal of 1 base from V and 3 bases from J, the junction contained 5 bases not matched to a gene. CDR3 sequence: CASSQGLAGDYNEQFF. The CDR3 bases are TGTGCCAGCAGCCAAGGTCTAGCGGGCGACTACAATGAGCAGTTCTTC.

The chain joins TRBV7-2 to TRBJ2-1, with a tentative D call TRBD2 (6 bases). The CDR3 contains 15 residues. The germline gives CDR1 SGHTA, CDR2 FQGNSA. Trimming took off 5 bases at V and 0 bases at J, with 11 bases between the two ends. As DNA, the CDR3 is TGTGCCAGCAGCCGCGACGGGAGCTCCTACAATGAGCAGTTCTTC. This encodes CASSRDGSSYNEQFF.

J is TRBJ2-2 and V is TRBV6-5; possibly TRBD2 for D (6 bases). The CDR3 is 15 amino acids. Trimming removed 0 bases at V and 6 bases at J, with 11 bases between. Germline V gene lookup returns CDR1 MNHEY and CDR2 SVGAGI. This chain's CDR3 is CASSYSTGGAGELFF. DNA for the CDR3: TGTGCCAGCAGTTACTCGACCGGCGGGGCCGGGGAGCTGTTTTTT.

The chain employs TRBV6-6 and TRBJ2-3, with TRBD2 matching 7 bases. Germline V CDR1 and CDR2: MNHNY, SVGAGI (reference sequence). The ends lost 5 bases at V and 5 bases at J; junction bases unmatched: 10. The CDR3 loop spans 15 amino acids. The CDR3: CASSRMAGEVDTQYF. The CDR3 coding sequence is TGTGCCAGCAGTAGGATGGCGGGAGAAGTAGATACGCAGTATTTT.

This clone has a single count. The chain links TRBV27 to TRBJ1-1; no definite D call. Trimming removed 7 bases at V and 3 bases at J, with 15 bases between. From germline, CDR1 is MNHEY and CDR2 SMNVEV (reference sequence). The CDR3 is 14 amino acids. The chain's CDR3 is CASTLVGGDTEAFF. DNA for the CDR3: TGTGCCAGCACCCTCGTAGGCGGAGACACTGAAGCTTTCTTT.

The chain links TRBV4-1 to TRBJ2-1; TRBD2 matches at 11 bases. The CDR3 is 20 amino acids. CDR1 is MGHRA, CDR2 YSYEKL, per germline. Trimming at V came to 1 base and at J to 2 bases, leaving 13 bases not matched to a gene. The CDR3 DNA reads as TGCGCCAGCAGCCAAGGTGTCGTAGCGGGAGGGCCGTTAACCTACAATGAGCAGTTCTTC. Translation: CASSQGVVAGGPLTYNEQFF.

This clone was seen ten or more times. The rearrangement links TRBV2 to TRBJ1-2; perhaps TRBD1 as D (5 bases). This CDR3 region has 13 residues. V shed 3 bases and J shed 10 bases, with 15 bases lying between them. From germline, CDR1 is SNHLY and CDR2 FYNNEI. The CDR3 DNA reads as TGTGCCAGCAGTGAGGGACTAGTTTACGACTACACCTTC. Protein sequence: CASSEGLVYDYTF.

The chain uses TRBV6-6 and TRBJ2-7; 12 bases are a match to TRBD2. The ends lost 5 bases at V and 2 bases at J; junction bases unmatched: 4. Germline assignment: CDR1 MNHNY and CDR2 SVGAGI (reference sequence). The CDR3 runs to 15 residues. The chain's CDR3 is CASSRLAGEPYEQYF. As DNA, the CDR3 is TGTGCCAGCAGTCGACTAGCGGGAGAACCCTACGAGCAGTACTTC.